This TCR beta chain was identified during a study of PD-1 blockade in classical Hodgkin lymphoma. Sequenced by immunoSEQ multiplex PCR; TCRdb stores in-frame clones only, minus some. Of about 24,000 clones listed, 80% are singletons. CDR1 SGHRS and CDR2 YFSETQ come from the germline V gene. The trim removed 4 bases at V and 6 bases at J, leaving 12 bases unmatched. This CDR3 has 17 amino acids. With no exception, relapse followed autologous stem cell transplantation in all patients, and brentuximab vedotin exposure varied. The V call is TRBV5-1, the J call TRBJ2-1, with 11 bases matching TRBD2. The TCR originated in a human donor with classical Hodgkin lymphoma. The sequencing here drew on peripheral blood mononuclear cells (PBMCs), taken at baseline. The CDR3 reads CASSQVLAGDFGNEQFF. In nucleotides, the CDR3 is TGCGCCAGCAGCCAAGTACTAGCGGGGGACTTCGGCAATGAGCAGTTCTTC.